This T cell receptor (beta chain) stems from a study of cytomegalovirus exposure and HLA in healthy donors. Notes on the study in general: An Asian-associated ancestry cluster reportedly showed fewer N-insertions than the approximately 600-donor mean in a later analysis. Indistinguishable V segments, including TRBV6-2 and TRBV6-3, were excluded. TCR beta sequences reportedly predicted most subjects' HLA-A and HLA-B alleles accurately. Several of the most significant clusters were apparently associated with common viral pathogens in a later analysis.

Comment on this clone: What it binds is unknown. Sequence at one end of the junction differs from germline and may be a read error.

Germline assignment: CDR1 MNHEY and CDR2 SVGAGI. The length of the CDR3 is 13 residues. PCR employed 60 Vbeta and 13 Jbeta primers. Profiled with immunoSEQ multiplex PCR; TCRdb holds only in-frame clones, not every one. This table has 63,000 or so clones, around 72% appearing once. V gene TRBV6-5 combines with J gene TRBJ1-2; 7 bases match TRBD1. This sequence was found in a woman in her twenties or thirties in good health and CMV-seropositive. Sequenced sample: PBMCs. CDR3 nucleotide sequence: TGTGCCAGCAGTTACCGGACAGGCTATGGCTACCCCTTC. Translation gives CASSYRTGYGYPF.